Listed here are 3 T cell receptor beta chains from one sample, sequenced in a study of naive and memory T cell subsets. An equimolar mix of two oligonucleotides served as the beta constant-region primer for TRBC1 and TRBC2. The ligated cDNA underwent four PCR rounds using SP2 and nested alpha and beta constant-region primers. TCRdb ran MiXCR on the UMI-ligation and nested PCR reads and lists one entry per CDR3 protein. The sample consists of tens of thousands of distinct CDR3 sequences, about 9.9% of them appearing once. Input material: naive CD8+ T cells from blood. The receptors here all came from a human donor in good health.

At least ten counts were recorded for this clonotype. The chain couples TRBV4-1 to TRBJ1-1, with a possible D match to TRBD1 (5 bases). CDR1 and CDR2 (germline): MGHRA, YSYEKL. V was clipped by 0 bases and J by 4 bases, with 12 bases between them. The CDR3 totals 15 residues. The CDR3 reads CASSQEGWGGTEAFF. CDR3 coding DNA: TGCGCCAGCAGCCAAGAAGGTTGGGGGGGCACTGAAGCTTTCTTT.

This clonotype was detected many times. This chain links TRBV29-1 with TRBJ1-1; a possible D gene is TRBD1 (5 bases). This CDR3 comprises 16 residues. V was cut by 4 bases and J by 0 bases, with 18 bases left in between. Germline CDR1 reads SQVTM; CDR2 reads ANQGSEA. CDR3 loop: CSVGGGDYLMNTEAFF. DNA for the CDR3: TGCAGCGTTGGGGGGGGGGACTACCTCATGAACACTGAAGCTTTCTTT.

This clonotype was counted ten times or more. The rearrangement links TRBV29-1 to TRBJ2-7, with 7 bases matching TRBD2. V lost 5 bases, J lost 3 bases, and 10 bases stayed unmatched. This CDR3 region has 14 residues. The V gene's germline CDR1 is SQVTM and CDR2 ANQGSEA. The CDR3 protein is CSVIRAGVYYEQYF. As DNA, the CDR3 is TGCAGCGTTATTAGGGCGGGAGTCTACTACGAGCAGTACTTC.